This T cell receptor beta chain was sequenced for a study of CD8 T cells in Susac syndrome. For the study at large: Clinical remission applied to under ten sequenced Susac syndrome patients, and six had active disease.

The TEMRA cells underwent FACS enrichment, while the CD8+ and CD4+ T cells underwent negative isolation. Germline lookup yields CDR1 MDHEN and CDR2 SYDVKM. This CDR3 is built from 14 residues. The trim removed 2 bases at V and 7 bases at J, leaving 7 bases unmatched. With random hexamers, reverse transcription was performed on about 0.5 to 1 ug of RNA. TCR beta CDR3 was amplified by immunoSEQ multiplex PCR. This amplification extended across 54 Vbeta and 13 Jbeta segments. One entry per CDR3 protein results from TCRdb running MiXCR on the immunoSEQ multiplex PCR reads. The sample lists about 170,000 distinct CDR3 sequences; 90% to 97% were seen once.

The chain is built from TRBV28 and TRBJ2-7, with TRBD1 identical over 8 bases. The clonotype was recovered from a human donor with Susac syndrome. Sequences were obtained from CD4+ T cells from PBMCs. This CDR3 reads CASSLVQGAKEQYF. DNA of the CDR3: TGTGCCAGCAGTTTAGTCCAGGGGGCCAAGGAGCAGTACTTC.